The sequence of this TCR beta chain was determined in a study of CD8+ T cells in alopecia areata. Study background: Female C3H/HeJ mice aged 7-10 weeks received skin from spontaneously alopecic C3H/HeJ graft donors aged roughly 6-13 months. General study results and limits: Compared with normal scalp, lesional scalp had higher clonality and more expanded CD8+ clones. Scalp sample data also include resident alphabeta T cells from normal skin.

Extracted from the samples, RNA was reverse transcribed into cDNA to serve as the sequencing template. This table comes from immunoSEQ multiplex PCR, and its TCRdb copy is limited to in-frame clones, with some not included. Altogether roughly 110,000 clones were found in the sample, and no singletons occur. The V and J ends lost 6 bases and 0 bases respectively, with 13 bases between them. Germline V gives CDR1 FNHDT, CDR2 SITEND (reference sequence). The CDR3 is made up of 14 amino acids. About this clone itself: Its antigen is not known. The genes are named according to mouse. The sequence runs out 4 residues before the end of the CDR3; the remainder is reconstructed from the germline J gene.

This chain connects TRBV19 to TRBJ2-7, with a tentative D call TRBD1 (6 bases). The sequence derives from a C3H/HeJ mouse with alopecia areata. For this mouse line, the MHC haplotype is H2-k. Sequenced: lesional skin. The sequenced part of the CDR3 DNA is TGTGCCAGCACACCGGCAGGGGCCTCCTAT. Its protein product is CASTPAGASY. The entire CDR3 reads CASTPAGASYEQYF.